The 29 T cell receptor beta chains below come from one sample, sequenced in a study of cytomegalovirus exposure and HLA in healthy donors. Primers included in the PCR were 60 Vbeta and 13 Jbeta primers. The protocol was immunoSEQ multiplex PCR, while the TCRdb copy is restricted to in-frame clones and leaves out a portion. The profile shows 55,000 to 80,000 clones, about 75% of them singletons. The sample taken for sequencing was PBMCs. These receptors all stem from a woman in her 30s in good health and CMV-seropositive.

The chain couples TRBV11-2 to TRBJ2-4; 8 bases line up with TRBD2. After removal of 3 bases from V and 2 bases from J, the junction contained 12 bases not matched to a gene. Germline V CDR1 and CDR2: SGHAT, FQNNGV. This CDR3 is 18 amino acids long. This CDR3 is CASSFLSGTRRTKNIQYF. The CDR3 region has the DNA TGTGCCAGCAGCTTCCTCTCCGGGACTAGGAGGACCAAAAACATTCAGTACTTC.

The chain has TRBV5-6 and TRBJ2-6; D remains unclear. Trimming stripped 4 bases from V and 4 bases from J, with 12 bases between. CDR3 length: 15 residues. Looked up from germline, CDR1 is SGHDT and CDR2 is YYEEEE. The CDR3 spells CASSMRSPGANVLTF. CDR3 bases: TGTGCCAGCAGCATGAGGAGCCCGGGGGCCAACGTCCTGACTTTC.

This chain uses TRBV30 with TRBJ1-5; the match to TRBD1 covers 9 bases. With V trimmed by 5 bases and J by 7 bases, 6 bases remained unmatched. The CDR3 covers 13 residues. CDR1 is GTSNPN, CDR2 SVGIG, per germline (reference sequence). This chain's CDR3 is CAWGGQGHQPQHF. CDR3 nucleotide sequence: TGTGCCTGGGGGGGACAGGGCCACCAGCCCCAGCATTTT.

The J gene is TRBJ2-1, the V gene TRBV6-6, with TRBD2 matching 8 bases. The CDR3 contains 14 residues. V shed 7 bases, J shed 8 bases, and the junction held 10 bases outside the gene matches. Germline CDR1 and CDR2: MNHNY and SVGAGI (reference sequence). CDR3 coding DNA: TGTGCCAGCATCAAAGCGGGAGTCCATTATGAGCAGTTCTTC. This sequence encodes CASIKAGVHYEQFF.

This clone was detected a few times. The chain recombines TRBV14 with TRBJ1-2; D is unclear. The CDR3 has 13 amino acids. The V gene lost 1 base and the J gene lost 7 bases, with 10 bases spanning the gap. The V gene's germline CDR1 is SGHDN and CDR2 FVKESK. The chain's CDR3 is CASSQARIGGYTF. CDR3 DNA sequence: TGTGCCAGCAGCCAAGCGAGGATAGGTGGCTACACCTTC.

On this clone itself: This CDR3 fails to terminate in the conserved phenylalanine or tryptophan, so it likely reflects a read error. The CDR3 loop is CASSSRTSVTYEQYL. In nucleotides, the CDR3 is TGTGCCAGCAGCTCACGGACTAGCGTAACCTACGAGCAGTACCTC. V and J are TRBV5-6 and TRBJ2-7; 9 bases agree with TRBD2. The CDR3 consists of 15 residues. The germline CDR1 and CDR2 sequences are SGHDT and YYEEEE. Trimming took 3 bases from V and 2 from J; bases not matched to a gene: 6.

The chain recombines TRBV19 with TRBJ2-6; the D gene is possibly TRBD1 (6 bases). CDR3 length: 17 amino acids. Germline CDR1 reads LNHDA; CDR2 reads SQIVND (reference sequence). V was pared by 5 bases and J by 1 base, with 15 bases between. In nucleotides, the CDR3 is TGTGCCAGTAGTCCCCGTGGGGGCGCTTCTGGGGCCAACGTCCTGACTTTC. Protein sequence: CASSPRGGASGANVLTF.

The chain recombines TRBV9 with TRBJ1-1; TRBD1 matches 8 bases. This CDR3 comprises 13 residues. Germline CDR1 reads SGDLS; CDR2 reads YYNGEE. V lost 4 bases to trimming and J lost 6 bases; unmatched junction nucleotides: 5. In DNA, the CDR3 is TGTGCCAGCAGCCCAAGGACAGGGTCTGAAGCTTTCTTT. It specifies CASSPRTGSEAFF.

This clone was recorded a few times. Written as DNA, the CDR3 is TGTGCCAGCAGTTTCGACACCGGGGAGCTGTTTTTT. This codes for CASSFDTGELFF. This chain links TRBV6-5 with TRBJ2-2; D is undetermined. The length of the CDR3 is 12 residues. Per the germline V gene, CDR1 is MNHEY and CDR2 is SVGAGI. Trimming pared 4 bases from V and 3 bases from J, leaving 3 bases between.

The J gene is TRBJ2-3, the V gene TRBV6-6, with TRBD1 matching over 9 bases. Germline assignment: CDR1 MNHNY and CDR2 SVGAGI (reference sequence). This CDR3 comprises 14 residues. V trimming: 6 bases; J trimming: 7 bases; junction bases outside the gene matches: 8. CDR3 in DNA: TGTGCCAGCAGCCGGGACAGGGACTCTAATACGCAGTATTTT. It yields the protein CASSRDRDSNTQYF.

V is TRBV15 and J is TRBJ2-5; TRBD1 aligns across 8 bases. The V segment lost 4 bases and the J segment 1 base; nucleotides outside the gene matches: 5. CDR3 length equals 15 residues. Looked up from germline, CDR1 is LNHNV and CDR2 is YYDKDF (reference sequence). This CDR3 is CATSTGQAPQETQYF. The CDR3, as DNA: TGTGCCACCAGCACGGGACAGGCCCCCCAAGAGACCCAGTACTTC. Using reference TRBV15 and TRBJ2-5 for the parts outside the CDR3, the full variable domain is DAMVIQNPRYQVTQFGKPVTLSCSQTLNHNVMYWYQQKSSQAPKLLFHYYDKDFNNEADTPDNFQSRRPNTSFCFLDIRSPGLGDTAMYLCATSTGQAPQETQYFGPGTRLLVL.

J is TRBJ1-5 and V is TRBV5-6; possible D gene TRBD1, 6 bases. The germline gives CDR1 SGHDT, CDR2 YYEEEE. The V and J ends lost 2 bases and 9 bases respectively, with 18 bases between them. The CDR3 runs 15 residues. CDR3 sequence: CASSFRGGGERPQHF. The CDR3 region has the DNA TGTGCCAGCAGCTTTAGGGGAGGGGGGGAGCGGCCCCAGCATTTT.

V gene TRBV7-8 combines with J gene TRBJ1-1, with a possible D match to TRBD1 (5 bases). The germline V gene encodes CDR1 SGHVS and CDR2 FQNEAQ. CDR3 size: 16 residues. Trimming took off 1 base at V and 5 bases at J, with 17 bases between the two ends. CDR3 sequence (DNA): TGTGCCAGCAGCTTAGTCCACGGGGGAGCGAATACTGAAGCTTTCTTT. Translation: CASSLVHGGANTEAFF.

J is TRBJ1-2 and V is TRBV28, with 7 bases fitting TRBD1. The V gene's germline CDR1 is MDHEN and CDR2 SYDVKM. V was clipped by 5 bases and J by 8 bases; unmatched bases: 8. The CDR3 spans 13 residues. CDR3 amino acids: CASSLITGDGYTF. The CDR3 DNA is TGTGCCAGCAGTCTTATAACAGGGGACGGCTACACCTTC.

The chain carries TRBV28 and TRBJ2-1, with D perhaps matching TRBD2 (6 bases). V was pared by 9 bases and J by 9 bases, with 18 bases between. Germline CDR1 MDHEN, CDR2 SYDVKM. The CDR3 totals 13 residues. The CDR3 region is CASGTPGRGEQFF. DNA for the CDR3: TGTGCCAGTGGGACTCCCGGACGCGGTGAGCAGTTCTTC.

This clone was picked up one time. The V gene is TRBV4-2, the J gene TRBJ2-7, with 7 positions matching TRBD1. CDR1 and CDR2 (germline): LGHNA, YNFKEQ. Trimming took 2 bases from V and 4 from J; bases not matched to a gene: 8. This CDR3 comprises 15 residues. In DNA form, the CDR3 reads TGTGCCAGCAGCCAACTTCAGACAGGGCGGTACGAGCAGTACTTC. It encodes CASSQLQTGRYEQYF.

V and J are TRBV4-1 and TRBJ2-1; 15 bases match TRBD2. Per the germline V gene, CDR1 is MGHRA and CDR2 is YSYEKL. The CDR3 is made up of 15 amino acids. V trimming: 2 bases; J trimming: 9 bases; junction bases outside the gene matches: 2. CDR3 sequence reads: CASSQPGLAGGEQFF. The CDR3 DNA follows: TGCGCCAGCAGCCAACCGGGACTAGCGGGAGGTGAGCAGTTCTTC.

The genes are TRBV4-1 and TRBJ2-7, with a weak D call TRBD1 (6 bases). V was cut by 5 bases and J by 3 bases, with 11 bases left in between. The CDR3 length is 13 residues. The germline gives CDR1 MGHRA, CDR2 YSYEKL. This chain's CDR3 is CASSSGTNYEQYF. As DNA, the CDR3 is TGCGCCAGCAGCTCCGGGACAAACTACGAGCAGTACTTC.

In this sample, this clone turned up a few times. This chain links TRBV4-3 with TRBJ2-7, with 10 positions matching TRBD2. CDR1 and CDR2 (germline): LGHNA, YSLEER. The junction had 9 bases not matched to a gene; V was cut back by 0 bases and J by 7 bases. This CDR3 region has 16 residues. The CDR3 protein is CASSQDPRAGGQEQYF. DNA of the CDR3: TGCGCCAGCAGCCAAGATCCACGAGCGGGAGGGCAGGAGCAGTACTTC.

CDR3 amino acids: CAIRLAGGHEQYF. The CDR3, as DNA: TGTGCCATCAGGCTAGCGGGAGGCCACGAGCAGTACTTC. The rearrangement uses TRBV10-3 and TRBJ2-7, with 11 positions matching TRBD2. After removal of 6 bases from V and 5 bases from J, the junction contained 3 bases not matched to a gene. The germline V gene encodes CDR1 ENHRY and CDR2 SYGVKD. The CDR3 consists of 13 residues.

This chain joins TRBV28 and TRBJ2-7, with 8 bases lining up with TRBD2. This CDR3 is 15 amino acids long. Germline lookup yields CDR1 MDHEN and CDR2 SYDVKM. J was trimmed by 3 bases and V by 6 bases; bases with no gene match: 10. The CDR3 here is CASRSTGGSSYEQYF. In nucleotides, the CDR3 is TGTGCCAGCAGATCCACGGGAGGGAGCAGCTACGAGCAGTACTTC.

The V and J genes are TRBV7-2 and TRBJ2-1; 7 bases map to TRBD2. The ends lost 1 base at V and 6 bases at J; junction bases unmatched: 6. The CDR3 is made up of 15 amino acids. CDR1 is SGHTA, CDR2 FQGNSA, per germline. The CDR3 coding sequence is TGTGCCAGCAGCTTAGGCGGGAGCGGGTCCAATGAGCAGTTCTTC. Residues: CASSLGGSGSNEQFF.

The chain recombines TRBV2 with TRBJ2-1; the D gene is possibly TRBD2 (5 bases). Germline V lookup: CDR1 SNHLY, CDR2 FYNNEI. The V end was cut by 6 bases, the J end by 7 bases, with 25 bases between. CDR3 length equals 17 residues. The CDR3 reads CASSKSRIFGKWNEQFF. The CDR3 DNA sequence: TGTGCCAGCAGCAAATCTCGGATATTCGGGAAATGGAATGAGCAGTTCTTC.

The rearrangement joins TRBV5-4 to TRBJ2-7, with 7 nucleotides matching TRBD2. Germline V CDR1 and CDR2: SGHNT, YYREEE (reference sequence). Unmatched junction bases numbered 11, after V lost 0 bases and J lost 8 bases. This CDR3 has 15 amino acids. Here the CDR3 reads CASSLAGLVDRQQYF. The DNA for the CDR3 is TGTGCCAGCAGCTTGGCCGGACTAGTAGACCGACAGCAGTACTTC.

The chain employs TRBV28 and TRBJ1-5, with 8 bases lining up with TRBD1. CDR1 and CDR2 from the germline V gene are MDHEN and SYDVKM. There are 18 residues in the CDR3. J was trimmed by 1 base and V by 5 bases; bases with no gene match: 13. This CDR3 reads CASSNLQGAVISNQPQHF. The CDR3 bases are TGTGCCAGCAGTAACTTGCAGGGGGCCGTTATAAGCAATCAGCCCCAGCATTTT.

The chain combines TRBV11-3 with TRBJ2-7; D is unresolved. From germline, CDR1 is SGHNT and CDR2 YENEEA. V shed 2 bases and J shed 6 bases, with 11 bases lying between them. This CDR3 comprises 13 residues. CDR3 sequence (DNA): TGTGCCAGCAGCTTAAATCCTAGTTCCGAGCAGTACTTC. Translating it yields CASSLNPSSEQYF.

This clone has only one observation. The genes are TRBV11-2 and TRBJ2-6; D might be TRBD1 (6 bases). Trimming pared 6 bases from V and 4 bases from J, leaving 25 bases between. The CDR3 extends over 19 amino acids. From germline, CDR1 is SGHAT and CDR2 FQNNGV. The CDR3 reads CASRGQAGTSTTGANVLTF. CDR3 DNA: TGTGCCAGCAGGGGTCAGGCCGGGACATCGACTACCGGGGCCAACGTCCTGACTTTC.

V and J are TRBV7-9 and TRBJ2-3, with 7 bases aligning to TRBD1. V lost 3 bases and J lost 3; bases outside the gene matches: 3. Germline V lookup: CDR1 SEHNR, CDR2 FQNEAQ (reference sequence). CDR3 size: 14 residues. In DNA, the CDR3 is TGTGCCAGCAGCTTTGAGACAGGGACAGATACGCAGTATTTT. Translation: CASSFETGTDTQYF.

The chain uses TRBV5-1 and TRBJ2-1, with TRBD2 identical over 13 bases. The V segment lost 4 bases and the J segment 8 bases; nucleotides outside the gene matches: 9. The CDR3 is 16 amino acids. CDR1 SGHRS and CDR2 YFSETQ come from the germline V gene. The CDR3 region is CASSLGLAGAVDEQFF. DNA for the CDR3: TGCGCCAGCAGCCTCGGACTAGCGGGAGCGGTGGATGAGCAGTTCTTC.